This TCR beta chain was sequenced during a study of beta chain features in type 1 diabetes. On this clone itself: As yet, its antigen is unknown.

Study results and limitations: The question of HLA type influencing TCRB rearrangement was one that remained unresolved here. Within each of all four CD4+ subsets, Type 1 diabetes patients had TCRB CDR3s that were moderately but significantly shorter. cDNA sequencing could over-represent cells with high TCR expression.

As every portion of the isolated RNA was reverse transcribed, the sequencing read expressed TCRB transcripts. Generated by immunoSEQ multiplex PCR, the TCRdb table keeps only in-frame clones and is missing some. The sample lists around 400,000 clones; about 12% were seen once. Germline CDR1 is SGDLS and CDR2 is YYNGEE. The V and J ends lost 4 bases and 2 bases respectively, with 15 bases between them. The CDR3 sequence is 15 residues long. Input material: naive CD4+ T cells from blood. The V and J genes are TRBV9 and TRBJ2-5; the D gene is possibly TRBD2 (5 bases). The sequence came from a man between 18 and 29 years old in good health. The CDR3: CASSPGLPPQETQYF. As DNA, the CDR3 is TGTGCCAGCAGCCCCGGACTTCCTCCACAAGAGACCCAGTACTTC. The variable domain in full, with the rest retrieved from reference TRBV9 and TRBJ2-5, is DSGVTQTPKHLITATGQRVTLRCSPRSGDLSVYWYQQSLDQGLQFLIQYYNGEERAKGNILERFSAQQFPDLHSELNLSSLELGDSALYFCASSPGLPPQETQYFGPGTRLLVL.